Here is one T cell receptor (beta chain) with its context. This receptor's antigen is unknown. Per-base quality was not reported, and no clone a single base away is much larger than it. This sample is drawn from a study of tumor-infiltrating lymphocytes in localized non-small cell lung cancer (dated by TCRdb to the early 2020s). At the level of the whole study: The cohort included patients whose samples were collected after neoadjuvant chemotherapy, as well as both smokers and never-smokers and several histologies. For more than 45 patients, immunoSEQ T-cell fraction was compared between paired tumor and uninvolved lung. The same patients underwent several integrated assays, with TCR sequencing performed together with flow cytometry, multiplex immunofluorescence, RNA-seq, exome sequencing and proteomics. Resected tumor tissue and uninvolved lung tissue described as non-adjacent to the tumor were contributed by each patient, with both tissues obtained from the same patient. In total, the ICON cohort consisted of 150 surgical patients with localized non-small cell lung cancer who had their tumors resected. Results the study describes overall, beyond this receptor: Assay coverage varied across patients depending on available tissue quantity, so only a subset of the cohort had TCR sequencing. Higher T cell infiltration in tumors than in uninvolved lung tissue was supported by TCRbeta sequencing, consistent with immunofluorescence CD3 counts. Because different assays used different pieces of the same tissue, technical variation could not be distinguished from intratumor heterogeneity. No difference in TCR-derived T-cell fraction was observed between the flow cytometry-defined immunotypes IM1 (good prognosis) and IM2 (poor prognosis). Recurrence-free survival showed no association with tumor T-cell fraction measured by TCR sequencing (p = 0.61).

The CDR3, cysteine through phenylalanine, is 15 amino acids long. Here the CDR3 DNA is all that survives: 45 bases in frame from base 1. CDR1 SGDLS and CDR2 YYNGEE are derived from the germline V gene. Trimming removed 6 bases from V and 5 bases from J; the gene matches leave 4 bases unexplained. The T-cell fraction in tumor and uninvolved lung tissue was obtained from TCR sequencing using the immunoSEQ assay. In the authors' own workflow: For survival analysis, patients were split into high (upper tertile) and low (lower two tertiles) T-cell fraction groups and compared by log-rank test. A signed-rank test was used to check for differences in T-cell fraction between paired tumor and uninvolved lung. In its TCRdb copy, this immuneACCESS table keeps in-frame sequences only and misses some clones. Where compared with another copy, unresolved V genes explain less than half of these, and the others have no known cause. That table is the source of V, J and clone size, and D and trimming were worked out from the DNA. The sample has roughly 13,000 clones on record, roughly 70% of them singletons. Of the sample, about 4% falls within the top ten clones.

Patient enrollment in ICON started in 2016, and the final patient was enrolled in the second half of 2018. Fresh tumor and matched uninvolved tissue for in-depth immune analyses, including TCR sequencing, were collected from a subcohort of around 80 patients. DNA isolated from bulk tissue, without cell sorting, was used for TCR sequencing. The material sequenced was lung tumor tissue. The V and J genes are TRBV9 and TRBJ2-2, with 13 junctional bases fitting TRBD2. This receptor was obtained from a human donor with non-small cell lung cancer. The DNA reads TGTGCCAGCACCCCGGGACTAGCGGGGACCGGGGAGCTGTTTTTT. The encoded protein is CASTPGLAGTGELFF.